This T cell receptor (beta chain) was identified during a study of blood T cell repertoires in COVID-19. Clones were read by immunoSEQ multiplex PCR, and TCRdb kept only the in-frame ones, dropping some. The sample lists over 80,000 clones; about four fifths were seen once. The CDR3 covers 14 residues. The germline V and J ends were trimmed by 4 bases and 5 bases, with 12 bases remaining between them. The germline gives CDR1 MNHEY, CDR2 SVGEGT. Sequenced: peripheral blood. The receptor was isolated from a woman aged 55-70 years with acute or convalescent COVID-19. This chain joins TRBV6-2 or TRBV6-3 and TRBJ2-1; D is possibly TRBD1 (5 bases). The CDR3 nucleotides are TGTGCCAGCAGTTCCGGCGACAGAGACAATGAGCAGTTCTTC. It translates to CASSSGDRDNEQFF.